The 13 T cell receptor beta chains listed next were all sequenced from one sample in a study of blood T cell repertoires in COVID-19. Here immunoSEQ multiplex PCR was the method, and the copy in TCRdb shows in-frame clones only, minus some. The sample contains 150,000 to 200,000 clones, around 85% of which appear only once. The material sequenced was peripheral blood. The source of these receptors is a human donor with acute or convalescent COVID-19. The donor label of this sample is uncertain.

The gene calls are TRBV4-3 and TRBJ1-1; 7 positions match TRBD1. Germline V gene lookup returns CDR1 LGHNA and CDR2 YSLEER. The CDR3 has 15 amino acids. V was clipped by 3 bases and J by 0 bases; unmatched bases: 4. DNA of the CDR3: TGCGCCAGCAGCCATGACAGGGAGTTGAACACTGAAGCTTTCTTT. It specifies CASSHDRELNTEAFF.

The CDR3 here is CASSLASQVQETQYF. In nucleotides, the CDR3 is TGCGCCAGCAGCTTGGCCAGTCAGGTCCAAGAGACCCAGTACTTC. The rearrangement links TRBV5-1 to TRBJ2-5; D is uncertain. Germline V CDR1 and CDR2: SGHRS, YFSETQ. The CDR3 has 15 residues. Trimming shortened V by 0 bases and J by 1 base, and 10 bases separated the two germline ends.

The rearrangement links TRBV6-5 to TRBJ1-5, with D perhaps matching TRBD1 (5 bases). Germline CDR1 MNHEY, CDR2 SVGAGI. The CDR3 covers 16 residues. The V end lost 4 bases, the J end lost 4 bases, and 17 bases lay between the germline ends. CDR3 sequence (DNA): TGTGCCAGCAGTTTCCCATGGGAGGGACGGAATCAGCCCCAGCATTTT. Translating it yields CASSFPWEGRNQPQHF.

This clone was observed a handful of times. The chain carries TRBV30 and TRBJ1-1, with no clear D. Germline-derived CDR1 and CDR2 are GTSNPN and SVGIG (reference sequence). The V end lost 6 bases, the J end lost 1 base, and 15 bases lay between the germline ends. The CDR3 contains 14 residues. CDR3 sequence: CACRLAGSNTEAFF. CDR3 bases: TGTGCCTGTCGTCTGGCAGGCTCGAACACTGAAGCTTTCTTT.

The chain combines TRBV6-2 or TRBV6-3 with TRBJ1-1; possibly TRBD1 for D (6 bases). The CDR3 consists of 16 residues. The germline V and J ends were trimmed by 1 base and 3 bases, with 15 bases remaining between them. Per the germline V gene, CDR1 is MNHEY and CDR2 is SVGEGT. The CDR3 reads CASSYFGGQAHTEAFF. The CDR3 DNA reads TGTGCCAGCAGTTACTTCGGGGGGCAGGCTCACACTGAAGCTTTCTTT.

In this sample, this clone turned up a few times. The chain joins TRBV12-3 or TRBV12-4 to TRBJ2-7; 12 positions agree with TRBD2. With V trimmed by 7 bases and J by 6 bases, 4 bases remained unmatched. The CDR3 loop spans 13 amino acids. The CDR3 loop is CASNLAGGPEQYF. CDR3 sequence (DNA): TGTGCCAGCAACCTAGCGGGGGGGCCCGAGCAGTACTTC.

The rearrangement joins TRBV9 to TRBJ1-5; TRBD1 matches at 9 bases. Per germline, CDR1 SGDLS and CDR2 YYNGEE. V was pared by 3 bases and J by 6 bases, with 10 bases of the junction left unmatched. CDR3 length equals 16 residues. The CDR3 coding sequence is TGTGCCAGCAGCGCCCAAACAGGGGGCGAAGGTCAGCCCCAGCATTTT. Its translation is CASSAQTGGEGQPQHF.

The chain couples TRBV7-3 to TRBJ1-1; D uncertain. Trimming pared 4 bases from V and 1 base from J, leaving 10 bases between. The CDR3 is 14 residues long. Germline V lookup: CDR1 SGHTA, CDR2 FQGTGA. DNA for the CDR3: TGTGCCAGCAGCTCAGGACTCGAGAACACTGAAGCTTTCTTT. Amino acid sequence: CASSSGLENTEAFF. Filled out from reference TRBV7-3 and TRBJ1-1, the complete variable domain reads GAGVSQTPSNKVTEKGKYVELRCDPISGHTALYWYRQSLGQGPEFLIYFQGTGAADDSGLPNDRFFAVRPEGSVSTLKIQRTERGDSAVYLCASSSGLENTEAFFGQGTRLTVV.

The chain has TRBV24-1 and TRBJ1-5, with 7 bases lining up with TRBD1. Germline V gene data show CDR1 as KGHDR and CDR2 as SFDVKD. V gave up 2 bases and J gave up 7 bases; unmatched junction bases: 4. The CDR3 contains 14 residues. The CDR3: CATSDSGTAQPQHF. CDR3 bases: TGTGCCACCAGTGATTCTGGGACAGCCCAGCCCCAGCATTTT.

This chain links TRBV5-1 with TRBJ1-2; D call uncertain. The CDR3 totals 14 residues. The germline V gene has CDR1 SGHRS and CDR2 YFSETQ. Trimming stripped 1 base from V and 10 bases from J, with 17 bases between. In DNA, the CDR3 is TGCGCCAGCAGCTTGACAGCCGCCTACAATGACTACACCTTC. Translation: CASSLTAAYNDYTF.

The CDR3 here is CASSFGGDSANEKLFF. CDR3 nucleotides: TGCGCCAGCAGCTTCGGTGGTGACAGCGCTAATGAAAAACTGTTTTTT. The rearrangement links TRBV5-1 to TRBJ1-4; D is perhaps TRBD1 (5 bases). Germline loops: CDR1 SGHRS, CDR2 YFSETQ. This CDR3 is built from 16 residues. The germline V and J ends were trimmed by 2 bases and 3 bases, with 14 bases remaining between them.

Only one count was recorded for this clone. The chain uses TRBV19 and TRBJ2-7; 9 bases agree with TRBD1. CDR1 and CDR2 (germline): LNHDA, SQIVND (reference sequence). This CDR3 comprises 15 residues. Unmatched junction bases numbered 11, after V lost 10 bases and J lost 1 base. The CDR3 DNA reads as TGTGCCACCCTCCCCGCCGGGACAGGGTCCTACGAGCAGTACTTC. This codes for CATLPAGTGSYEQYF.

The chain has TRBV28 and TRBJ1-5, with D possibly TRBD1 on 6 matching bases. V was trimmed by 3 bases and J by 7 bases, leaving 16 bases between them. In germline, CDR1 is MDHEN, CDR2 SYDVKM. The length of the CDR3 is 15 residues. CDR3 sequence: CASSFGGARGQPQHF. CDR3 nucleotide sequence: TGTGCCAGCAGTTTTGGGGGGGCTCGAGGGCAGCCCCAGCATTTT.